The clone carrying this T cell receptor beta chain was counted many times. The data originate from a study of metastatic and nonmetastatic thyroid tumors. At the level of the study: Samples came from malignant and benign thyroid patients, and repertoires were compared across blood and tumor or nodule tissue.

Germline V CDR1 and CDR2: SEHNR, FQNEAQ (reference sequence). Trimming took 5 bases from V and 3 from J, leaving 13 bases between them. CDR3 length: 15 amino acids. No patient received treatment before thyroid surgery. In the original analysis: For papillary thyroid cancer, a distant-metastasis classifier was constructed from CDR3 differences observed across clinicopathological groups. TCRdb used MiXCR to call clones anew from the PCR reads. TCRdb's processing, not the study's, gives the V and J calls here. The sample comprises 30,000 to 35,000 clones, 25% to 30% of which are singletons, and 6% to 8.5% rests with the top ten.

Material for sequencing was blood. The receptor was isolated from a female donor with papillary thyroid cancer or a benign thyroid nodule (not recorded which). Some clones in this sample may be carry-over from other donors' samples. This chain links TRBV7-9 with TRBJ1-4; a weak D match, TRBD1 (6 bases). Written as DNA, the CDR3 is TGTGCCAGCAGCCCCCCAGGACAGCCTAATGAAAAACTGTTTTTT. This sequence encodes CASSPPGQPNEKLFF.